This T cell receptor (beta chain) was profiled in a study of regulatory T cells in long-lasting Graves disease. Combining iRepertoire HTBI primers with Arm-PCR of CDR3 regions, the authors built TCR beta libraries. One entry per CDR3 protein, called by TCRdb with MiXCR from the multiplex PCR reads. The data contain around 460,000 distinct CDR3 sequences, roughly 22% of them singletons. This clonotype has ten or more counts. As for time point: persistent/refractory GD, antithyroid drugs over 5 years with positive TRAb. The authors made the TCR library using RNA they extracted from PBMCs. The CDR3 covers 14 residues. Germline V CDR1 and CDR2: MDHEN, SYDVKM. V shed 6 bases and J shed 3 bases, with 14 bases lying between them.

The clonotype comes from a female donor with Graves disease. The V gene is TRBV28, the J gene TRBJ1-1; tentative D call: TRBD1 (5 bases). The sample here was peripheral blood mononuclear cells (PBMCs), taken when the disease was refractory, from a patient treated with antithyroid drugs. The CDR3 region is CASRLPLGDTEAFF. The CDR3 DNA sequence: TGTGCCAGCAGGCTTCCCTTGGGGGACACTGAAGCTTTCTTT.